The TCR beta chain described here comes from a study of blood T cell repertoires in COVID-19. CDR1 is LNHDA, CDR2 SQIVND, per germline (reference sequence). V shed 2 bases and J shed 5 bases, with 13 bases lying between them. CDR3 length: 15 residues. As handled by the study authors: Reference gene primer amplification yielded estimated nucleated cell counts. Libraries were prepared by immunoSEQ multiplex PCR; TCRdb keeps only in-frame clonotypes and omits some of them. V and J calls and clone size are given by that table; D and trimming were obtained from the DNA. The sample shows hundreds of thousands of clones, 85% to 90% of them seen only once.

J is TRBJ1-5 and V is TRBV19; D is perhaps TRBD1 (6 bases). Sequenced sample: PBMCs or T cells enriched from blood (not recorded which). The TCR was taken from a young man who had recovered from COVID-19. This CDR3 is CASSIYSGDDQPQHF. For the CDR3, the DNA is TGTGCCAGTAGTATATATTCAGGGGATGATCAGCCCCAGCATTTT.